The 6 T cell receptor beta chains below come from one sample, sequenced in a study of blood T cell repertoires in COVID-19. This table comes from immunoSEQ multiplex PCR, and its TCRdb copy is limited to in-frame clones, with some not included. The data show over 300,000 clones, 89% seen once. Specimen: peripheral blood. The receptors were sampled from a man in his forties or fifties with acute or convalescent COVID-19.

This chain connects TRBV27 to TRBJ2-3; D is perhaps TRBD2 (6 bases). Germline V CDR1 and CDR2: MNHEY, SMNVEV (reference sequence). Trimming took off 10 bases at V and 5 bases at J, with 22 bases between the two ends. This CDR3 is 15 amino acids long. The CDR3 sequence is CATIPEWGVIDTQYF. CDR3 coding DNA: TGTGCCACGATCCCCGAATGGGGGGTGATAGATACGCAGTATTTT.

CDR3 loop: CACTTGPPSYNEQFF. The CDR3 bases are TGTGCCTGCACTACAGGGCCTCCTTCCTACAATGAGCAGTTCTTC. J is TRBJ2-1 and V is TRBV30; TRBD1 is a possible D gene (6 bases). The CDR3 extends over 15 amino acids. CDR1 is GTSNPN, CDR2 SVGIG, per germline (reference sequence). V lost 6 bases, J lost 1 base, and 16 bases lay in between. The whole variable domain, remainder taken from reference TRBV30 and TRBJ2-1, is SQTIHQWPATLVQPVGSPLSLECTVEGTSNPNLYWYRQAAGRGLQLLFYSVGIGQISSEVPQNLSASRPQDRQFILSSKKLLLSDSGFYLCACTTGPPSYNEQFFGPGTRLTVL.

CDR3 sequence reads: CASSQVPGQGANTGELFF. The CDR3 nucleotides are TGTGCCAGCAGCCAAGTCCCGGGACAGGGAGCGAACACCGGGGAGCTGTTTTTT. The chain combines TRBV5-4 with TRBJ2-2; TRBD1 agrees at 9 bases. CDR1 and CDR2 from the germline V gene are SGHNT and YYREEE (reference sequence). V lost 4 bases and J lost 0; bases outside the gene matches: 10. There are 18 residues in the CDR3. Using reference TRBV5-4 and TRBJ2-2 for the parts outside the CDR3, the full variable domain is ETGVTQSPTHLIKTRGQQVTLRCSSQSGHNTVSWYQQALGQGPQFIFQYYREEENGRGNFPPRFSGLQFPNYSSELNVNALELDDSALYLCASSQVPGQGANTGELFFGEGSRLTVL.

The CDR3 region has the DNA TGTGCCAGCAGCTTAGCAGGGTCGGACACTGAAGCTTTCTTT. Translation: CASSLAGSDTEAFF. This chain uses TRBV11-2 with TRBJ1-1; D may be TRBD1 (5 bases). Looked up from germline, CDR1 is SGHAT and CDR2 is FQNNGV. The CDR3 is 14 amino acids. Trimming pared 1 base from V and 3 bases from J, leaving 9 bases between.

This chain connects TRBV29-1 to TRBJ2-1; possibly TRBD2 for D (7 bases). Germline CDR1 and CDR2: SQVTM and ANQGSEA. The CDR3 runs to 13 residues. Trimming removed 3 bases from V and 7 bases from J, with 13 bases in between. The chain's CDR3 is CSVDGGARNEQFF. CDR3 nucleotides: TGCAGCGTTGATGGGGGGGCTCGAAATGAGCAGTTCTTC.

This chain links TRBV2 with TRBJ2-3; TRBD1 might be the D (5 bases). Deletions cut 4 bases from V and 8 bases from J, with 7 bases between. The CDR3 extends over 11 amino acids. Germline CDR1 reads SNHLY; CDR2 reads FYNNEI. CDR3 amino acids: CASSGGFTQYF. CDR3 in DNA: TGTGCCAGCAGTGGGGGCTTTACGCAGTATTTT.